This TCR beta chain was documented in a study of T cell responses to AZD1222 COVID-19 vaccine. The data were produced by immunoSEQ multiplex PCR, yet TCRdb's version contains in-frame clones alone and is incomplete. The repertoire holds over 50,000 clones, with roughly four fifths as singletons. This clone appeared a few times. The antigen remains undetermined. In germline, CDR1 is SGHDT, CDR2 YYEEEE. The V end was cut by 2 bases, the J end by 3 bases, with 5 bases between. The CDR3 spans 12 residues. The study, taken as a whole, reports: Donors were mostly white British, more females; clonal diversity possibly underestimated. Once two AZD1222 doses were given, Spike-specific TCR breadth and depth went up. Baseline serostatus was positive in only a handful of AZD1222 recipients.

Second-dose intervals near 4 or 12 weeks were combined. This rearrangement joins TRBV5-6 to TRBJ1-1, with D uncertain. This sequence was found in an adult who received the AZD1222 COVID-19 vaccine. Sequencing used peripheral blood, obtained 28 days after the second AZD1222 dose. The CDR3 is CASSFRYTEAFF. The CDR3 coding sequence is TGTGCCAGCAGCTTCAGGTACACTGAAGCTTTCTTT.